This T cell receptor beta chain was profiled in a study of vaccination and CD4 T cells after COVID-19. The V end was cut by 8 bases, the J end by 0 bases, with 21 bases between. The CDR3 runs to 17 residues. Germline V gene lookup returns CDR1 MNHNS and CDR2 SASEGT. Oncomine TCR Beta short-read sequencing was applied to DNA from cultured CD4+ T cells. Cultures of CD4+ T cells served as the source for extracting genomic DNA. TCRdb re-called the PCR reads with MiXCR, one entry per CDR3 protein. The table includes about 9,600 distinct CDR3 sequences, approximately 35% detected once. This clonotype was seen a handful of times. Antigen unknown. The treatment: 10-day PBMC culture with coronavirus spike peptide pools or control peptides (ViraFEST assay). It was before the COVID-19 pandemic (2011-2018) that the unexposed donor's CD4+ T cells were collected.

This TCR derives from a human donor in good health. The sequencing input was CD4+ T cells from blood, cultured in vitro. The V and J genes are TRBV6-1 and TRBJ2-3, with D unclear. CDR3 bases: TGTGCCAGCTCCCCTTTAATACCCATAGTAAGCACAGATACGCAGTATTTT. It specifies CASSPLIPIVSTDTQYF.